Each of the 10 T cell receptor beta chains below was sequenced from the same sample in a study of shared clonotypes between healthy human individuals. Assay: immunoSEQ multiplex PCR; the TCRdb copy retains only in-frame clones and omits some. The sample comprises more than 2 million clones, approximately 96% of which are singletons, and approximately 0.13% rests with the top ten. Material: naive CD4+ T cells sorted from blood. Subset noted: CD45RA+ positively selected. The receptor set was obtained from a man between 18 and 35 years old in good health.

The chain joins TRBV6-1 to TRBJ1-1; D unresolved. Trimming shortened V by 4 bases and J by 6 bases, and 18 bases separated the two germline ends. Germline V gives CDR1 MNHNS, CDR2 SASEGT. There are 15 residues in the CDR3. CDR3 amino acids: CASSAGGLGRPEAFF. In nucleotides, the CDR3 is TGTGCCAGCAGTGCGGGTGGACTCGGGCGTCCTGAAGCTTTCTTT.

This chain uses TRBV2 with TRBJ1-1; 10 bases line up with TRBD1. This CDR3 contains 14 residues. CDR1 is SNHLY and CDR2 is FYNNEI in the germline V gene. V lost 6 bases, J lost 3 bases, and 4 bases stayed unmatched. The CDR3: CASRDRGFDTEAFF. In DNA form, the CDR3 reads TGTGCCAGCAGGGACAGGGGGTTTGACACTGAAGCTTTCTTT.

This rearrangement joins TRBV2 to TRBJ2-2; D may be TRBD1 (6 bases). The germline V and J ends were trimmed by 1 base and 4 bases, with 16 bases remaining between them. The CDR3 spans 17 residues. Germline V gene data show CDR1 as SNHLY and CDR2 as FYNNEI. The chain's CDR3 is CASSEVPTPRGTGELFF. Here the CDR3 DNA reads TGTGCCAGCAGTGAAGTCCCGACCCCCAGGGGCACCGGGGAGCTGTTTTTT.

V and J are TRBV4-2 and TRBJ1-3; D is unclear. CDR1 and CDR2 (germline): LGHNA, YNFKEQ. The length of the CDR3 is 14 residues. V lost 0 bases and J lost 4, with 7 bases in between. The DNA for the CDR3 is TGTGCCAGCAGCCAAGAACTAGGGGGAAACACCATATATTTT. It yields the protein CASSQELGGNTIYF.

A note on this clone: The identical CDR3 is also encoded by other nucleotide sequences in the sample. The chain couples TRBV7-2 to TRBJ2-7; 7 nucleotides agree with TRBD1. Per the germline V gene, CDR1 is SGHTA and CDR2 is FQGNSA. The CDR3 spans 12 residues. Trimming took 5 bases from V and 3 from J; bases not matched to a gene: 1. CDR3 DNA: TGTGCCAGCAGCCCAGGGGGCTACGAGCAGTACTTC. It encodes CASSPGGYEQYF.

The rearrangement uses TRBV2 and TRBJ2-2; 7 bases map to TRBD1. The V gene's germline CDR1 is SNHLY and CDR2 FYNNEI. The V and J ends lost 9 bases and 6 bases, in that order; junction bases with no gene match: 4. The CDR3 extends over 12 amino acids. Written as DNA, the CDR3 is TGTGCCAGTACAGGGGATCCCGGGGAGCTGTTTTTT. Protein product: CASTGDPGELFF.

The V gene is TRBV15, the J gene TRBJ2-1; 15 bases map to TRBD2. The germline gives CDR1 LNHNV, CDR2 YYDKDF (reference sequence). The CDR3 extends over 18 amino acids. Trimming removed 0 bases from V and 4 bases from J; junction bases left unmatched: 4. DNA for the CDR3: TGTGCCACCAGCAGAGATGGACTAGCGGGAGGGCCTTACAATGAGCAGTTCTTC. Its protein is CATSRDGLAGGPYNEQFF.

This chain uses TRBV15 with TRBJ2-5; no reliable D call. Germline V gene data show CDR1 as LNHNV and CDR2 as YYDKDF (reference sequence). CDR3 length equals 17 residues. V lost 0 bases to trimming and J lost 4 bases, with 18 bases between them. CDR3 residues: CATSRDLVRSARETQYF. For the CDR3, the DNA is TGTGCCACCAGCAGAGATTTAGTCCGCTCAGCTCGAGAGACCCAGTACTTC.

The count of this clone is one. The chain carries TRBV2 and TRBJ2-5; 8 bases match TRBD1. This CDR3 is 14 amino acids long. CDR1 and CDR2 from the germline V gene are SNHLY and FYNNEI. CDR3 region: CGSNSGGAGETQYF. The CDR3 DNA sequence: TGTGGAAGCAACTCAGGGGGCGCCGGTGAGACCCAGTACTTC.

V gene TRBV12-5 combines with J gene TRBJ1-5, with D maybe TRBD1 (6 bases). This CDR3 is built from 16 residues. With 0 bases removed from V and 4 bases from J, the gap between germline ends came to 13 bases. CDR1 and CDR2 from the germline V gene are LGHNT and FRNRAP. The CDR3 DNA is TGTGCTAGTGGTTTGGTAGTGACAGGCAAAAATCAGCCCCAGCATTTT. This encodes CASGLVVTGKNQPQHF.